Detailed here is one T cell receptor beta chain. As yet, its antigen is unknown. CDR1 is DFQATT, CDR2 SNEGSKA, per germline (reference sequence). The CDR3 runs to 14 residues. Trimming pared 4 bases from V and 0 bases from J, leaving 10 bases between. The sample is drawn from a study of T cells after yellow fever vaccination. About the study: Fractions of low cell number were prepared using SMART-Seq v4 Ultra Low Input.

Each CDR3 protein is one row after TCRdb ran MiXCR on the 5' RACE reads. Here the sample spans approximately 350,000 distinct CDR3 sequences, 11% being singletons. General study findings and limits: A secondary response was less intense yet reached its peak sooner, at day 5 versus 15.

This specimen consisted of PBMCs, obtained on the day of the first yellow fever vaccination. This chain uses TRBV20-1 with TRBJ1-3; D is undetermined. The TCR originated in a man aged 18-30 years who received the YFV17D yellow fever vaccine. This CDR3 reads CSAIHTNSGNTIYF. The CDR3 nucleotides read TGCAGTGCTATCCATACAAACTCTGGAAACACCATATATTTT.